Listed here is a single T cell receptor (beta chain). TCRdb keeps only in-frame clones here, not all; method: immunoSEQ multiplex PCR. The table has 330,000 or so clones, 92% seen once; the top ten hold less than 20%. The data were obtained in a study of blood T cell repertoires in COVID-19. As for the study in general: Collection of acute and convalescent COVID-19 samples took place in the United States, Italy and Spain.

The germline CDR1 and CDR2 sequences are MGHDK and SYGVNS. The V and J ends lost 8 bases and 4 bases respectively, with 17 bases between them. The CDR3 is 14 residues long. This chain joins TRBV25-1 and TRBJ1-2; D possibly corresponds to TRBD1 (6 bases). Sequencing used PBMCs or T cells enriched from blood (not recorded which). The sequence derives from a woman aged 25 to 39 who had recovered from COVID-19. CDR3 sequence reads: CASSRGDKTYGYTF. In DNA form, the CDR3 reads TGTGCCAGCTCCAGAGGGGACAAGACCTATGGCTACACCTTC.